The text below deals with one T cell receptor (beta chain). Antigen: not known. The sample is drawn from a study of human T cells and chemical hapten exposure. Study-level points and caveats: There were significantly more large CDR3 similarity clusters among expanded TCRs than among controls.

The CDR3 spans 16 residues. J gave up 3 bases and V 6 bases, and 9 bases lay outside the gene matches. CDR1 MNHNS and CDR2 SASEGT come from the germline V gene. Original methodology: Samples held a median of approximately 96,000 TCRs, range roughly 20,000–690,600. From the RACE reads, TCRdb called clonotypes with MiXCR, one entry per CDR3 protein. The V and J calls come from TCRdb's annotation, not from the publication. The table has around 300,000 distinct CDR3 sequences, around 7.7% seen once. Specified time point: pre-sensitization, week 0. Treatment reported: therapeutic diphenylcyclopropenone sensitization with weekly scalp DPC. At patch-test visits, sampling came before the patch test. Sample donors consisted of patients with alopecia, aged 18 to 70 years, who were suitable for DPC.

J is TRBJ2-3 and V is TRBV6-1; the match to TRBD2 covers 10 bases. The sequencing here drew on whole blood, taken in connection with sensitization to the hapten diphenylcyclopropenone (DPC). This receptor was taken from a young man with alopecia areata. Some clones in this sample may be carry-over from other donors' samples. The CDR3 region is CASSRSGGVETDTQYF. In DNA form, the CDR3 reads TGTGCCAGCAGCCGGAGCGGGGGGGTTGAAACAGATACGCAGTATTTT.